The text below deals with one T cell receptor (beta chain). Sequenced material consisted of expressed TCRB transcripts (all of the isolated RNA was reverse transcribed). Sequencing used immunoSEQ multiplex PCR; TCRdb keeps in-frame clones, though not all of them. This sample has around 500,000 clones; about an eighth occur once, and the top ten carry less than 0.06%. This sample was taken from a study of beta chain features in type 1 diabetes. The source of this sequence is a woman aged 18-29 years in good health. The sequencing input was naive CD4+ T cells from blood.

The CDR3 is CASSLKPLGPYEQYV. CDR3 in DNA: TGTGCCAGCAGCTTAAAACCCTTAGGACCCTACGAGCAGTACGTC. The rearrangement joins TRBV7-2 to TRBJ2-7; no firm D call. The CDR3 loop spans 15 amino acids. The germline V and J ends were trimmed by 2 bases and 2 bases, with 13 bases remaining between them. Germline lookup yields CDR1 SGHTA and CDR2 FQGNSA.